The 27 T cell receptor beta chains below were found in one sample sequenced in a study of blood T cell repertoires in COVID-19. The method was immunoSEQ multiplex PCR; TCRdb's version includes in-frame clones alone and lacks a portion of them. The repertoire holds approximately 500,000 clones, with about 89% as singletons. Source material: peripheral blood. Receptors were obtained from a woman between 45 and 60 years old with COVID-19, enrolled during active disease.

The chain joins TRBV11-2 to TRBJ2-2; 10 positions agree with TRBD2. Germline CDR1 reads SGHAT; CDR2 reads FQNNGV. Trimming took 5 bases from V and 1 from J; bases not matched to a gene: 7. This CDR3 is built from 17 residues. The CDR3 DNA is TGTGCCAGCAGCCTCAACCCTAGCGGGGGGAACACCGGGGAGCTGTTTTTT. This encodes CASSLNPSGGNTGELFF.

CDR3 in DNA: TGTGCCAGCAGCTCCCAGGGGGTACAAGAGACCCAGTACTTC. Its translation: CASSSQGVQETQYF. The gene calls are TRBV3-1 (or the pseudogene TRBV3-2) and TRBJ2-5; 7 bases are shared with TRBD1. This CDR3 contains 14 residues. V trimming: 5 bases; J trimming: 2 bases; junction bases outside the gene matches: 5. Germline values: CDR1 LGHDT, CDR2 YNNKEL (reference sequence).

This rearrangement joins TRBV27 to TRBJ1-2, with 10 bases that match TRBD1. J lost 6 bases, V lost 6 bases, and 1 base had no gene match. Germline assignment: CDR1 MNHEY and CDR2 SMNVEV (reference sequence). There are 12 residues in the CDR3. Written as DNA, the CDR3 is TGTGCCAGCAGGACAGGGGGCGATGGCTACACCTTC. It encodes CASRTGGDGYTF.

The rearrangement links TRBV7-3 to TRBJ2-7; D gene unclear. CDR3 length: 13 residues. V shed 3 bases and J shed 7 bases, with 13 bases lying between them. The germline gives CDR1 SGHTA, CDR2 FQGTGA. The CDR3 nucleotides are TGTGCCAGCAGCTTGGTCGGGTCGAGGGAGCAGTACTTC. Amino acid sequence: CASSLVGSREQYF. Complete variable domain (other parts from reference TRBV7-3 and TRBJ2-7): GAGVSQTPSNKVTEKGKYVELRCDPISGHTALYWYRQSLGQGPEFLIYFQGTGAADDSGLPNDRFFAVRPEGSVSTLKIQRTERGDSAVYLCASSLVGSREQYFGPGTRLTVT.

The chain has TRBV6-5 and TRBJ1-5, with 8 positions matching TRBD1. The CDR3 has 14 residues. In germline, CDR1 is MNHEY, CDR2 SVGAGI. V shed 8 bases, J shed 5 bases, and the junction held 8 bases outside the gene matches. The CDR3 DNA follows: TGTGCCAGCCTCGTCCCAGGGGGCGATCAGCCCCAGCATTTT. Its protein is CASLVPGGDQPQHF.

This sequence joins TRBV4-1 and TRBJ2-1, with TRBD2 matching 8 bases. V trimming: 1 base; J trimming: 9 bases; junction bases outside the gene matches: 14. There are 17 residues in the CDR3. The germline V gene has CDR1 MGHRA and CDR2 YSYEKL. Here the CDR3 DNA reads TGCGCCAGCAGCCAAGTGGATATGGGACTAGGGAGAGGTGAGCAGTTCTTC. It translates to CASSQVDMGLGRGEQFF.

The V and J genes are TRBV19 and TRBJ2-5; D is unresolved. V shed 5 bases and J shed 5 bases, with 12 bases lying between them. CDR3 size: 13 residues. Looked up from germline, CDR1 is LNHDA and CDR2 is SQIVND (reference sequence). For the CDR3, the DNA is TGTGCCAGTAGTTCCGCCTCGAGGGAGACCCAGTACTTC. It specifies CASSSASRETQYF.

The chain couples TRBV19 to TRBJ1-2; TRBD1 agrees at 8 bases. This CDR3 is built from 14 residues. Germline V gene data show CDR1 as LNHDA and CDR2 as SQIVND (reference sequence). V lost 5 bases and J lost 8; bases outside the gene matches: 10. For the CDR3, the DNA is TGTGCCAGTAGTTCCACGGACAGGGCGGGCGGCTACACCTTC. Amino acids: CASSSTDRAGGYTF.

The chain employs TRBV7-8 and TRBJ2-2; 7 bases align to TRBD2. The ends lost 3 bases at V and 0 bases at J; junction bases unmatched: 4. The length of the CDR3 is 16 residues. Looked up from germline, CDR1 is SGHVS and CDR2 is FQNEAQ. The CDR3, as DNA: TGTGCCAGCAGCTTCCGACGGGGGGCGAACACCGGGGAGCTGTTTTTT. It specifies CASSFRRGANTGELFF.

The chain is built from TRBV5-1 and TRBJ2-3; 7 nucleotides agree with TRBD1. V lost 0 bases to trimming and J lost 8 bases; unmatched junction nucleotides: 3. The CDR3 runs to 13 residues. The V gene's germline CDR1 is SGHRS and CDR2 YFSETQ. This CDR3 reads CASSLEGQTTQYF. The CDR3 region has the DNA TGCGCCAGCAGCTTGGAGGGACAGACTACGCAGTATTTT.

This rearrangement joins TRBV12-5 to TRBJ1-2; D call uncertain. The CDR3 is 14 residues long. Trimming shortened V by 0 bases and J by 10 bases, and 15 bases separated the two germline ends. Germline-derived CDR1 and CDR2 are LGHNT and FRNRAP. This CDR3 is CASGLVPREHTYTF. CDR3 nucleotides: TGTGCTAGTGGTTTGGTACCTAGGGAGCACACCTACACCTTC.

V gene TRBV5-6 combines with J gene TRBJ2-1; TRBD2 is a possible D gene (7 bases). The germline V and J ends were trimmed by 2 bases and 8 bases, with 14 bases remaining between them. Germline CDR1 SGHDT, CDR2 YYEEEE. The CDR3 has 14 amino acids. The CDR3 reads CASSLGGGAYEQFF. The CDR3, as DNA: TGTGCCAGCAGCTTAGGAGGGGGGGCGTATGAGCAGTTCTTC. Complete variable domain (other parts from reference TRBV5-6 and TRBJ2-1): DAGVTQSPTHLIKTRGQQVTLRCSPKSGHDTVSWYQQALGQGPQFIFQYYEEEERQRGNFPDRFSGHQFPNYSSELNVNALLLGDSALYLCASSLGGGAYEQFFGPGTRLTVL.

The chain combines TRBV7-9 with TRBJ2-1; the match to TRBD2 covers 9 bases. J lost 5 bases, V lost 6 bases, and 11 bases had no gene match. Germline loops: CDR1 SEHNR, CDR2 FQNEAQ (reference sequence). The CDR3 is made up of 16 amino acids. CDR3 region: CASSLWAGGQNNEQFF. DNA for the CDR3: TGTGCCAGCAGTCTCTGGGCGGGGGGGCAAAACAATGAGCAGTTCTTC.

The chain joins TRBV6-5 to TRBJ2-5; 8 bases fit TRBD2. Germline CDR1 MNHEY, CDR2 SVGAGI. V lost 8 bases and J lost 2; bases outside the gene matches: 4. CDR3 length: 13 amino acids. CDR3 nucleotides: TGTGCCAGCTGCGGGGGGCCTCAAGAGACCCAGTACTTC. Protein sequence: CASCGGPQETQYF.

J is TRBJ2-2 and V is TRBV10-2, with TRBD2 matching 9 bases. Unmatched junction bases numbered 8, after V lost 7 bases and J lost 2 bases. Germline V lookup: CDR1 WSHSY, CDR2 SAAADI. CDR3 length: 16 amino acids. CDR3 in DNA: TGCGCCAGCAAAAACCAGCGGGGGGCCAACACCGGGGAGCTGTTTTTT. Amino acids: CASKNQRGANTGELFF.

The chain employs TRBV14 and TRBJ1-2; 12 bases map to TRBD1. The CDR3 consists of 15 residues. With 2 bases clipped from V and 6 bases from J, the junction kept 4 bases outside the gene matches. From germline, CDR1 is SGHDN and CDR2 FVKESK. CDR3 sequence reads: CASSQSGTGGHGYTF. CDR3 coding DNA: TGTGCCAGCAGCCAATCCGGGACAGGGGGCCATGGCTACACCTTC.

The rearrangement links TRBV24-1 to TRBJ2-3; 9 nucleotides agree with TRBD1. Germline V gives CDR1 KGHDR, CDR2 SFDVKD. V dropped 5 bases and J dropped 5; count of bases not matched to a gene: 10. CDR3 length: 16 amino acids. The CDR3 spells CATSGRTGEKVDTQYF. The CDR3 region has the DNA TGTGCCACCAGTGGGCGGACAGGGGAAAAAGTAGATACGCAGTATTTT.

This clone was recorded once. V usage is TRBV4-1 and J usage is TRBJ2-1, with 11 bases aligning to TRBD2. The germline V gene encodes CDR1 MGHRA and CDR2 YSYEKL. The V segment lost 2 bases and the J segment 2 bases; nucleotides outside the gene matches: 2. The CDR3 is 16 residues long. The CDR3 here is CASSQPTSGAYNEQFF. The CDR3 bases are TGCGCCAGCAGCCAACCGACTAGCGGGGCCTACAATGAGCAGTTCTTC.

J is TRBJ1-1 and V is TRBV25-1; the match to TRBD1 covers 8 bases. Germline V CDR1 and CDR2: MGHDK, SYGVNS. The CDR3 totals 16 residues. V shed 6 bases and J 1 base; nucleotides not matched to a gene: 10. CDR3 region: CASSRRIQGANTEAFF. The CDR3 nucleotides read TGTGCCAGCAGCCGAAGGATCCAGGGGGCGAACACTGAAGCTTTCTTT.

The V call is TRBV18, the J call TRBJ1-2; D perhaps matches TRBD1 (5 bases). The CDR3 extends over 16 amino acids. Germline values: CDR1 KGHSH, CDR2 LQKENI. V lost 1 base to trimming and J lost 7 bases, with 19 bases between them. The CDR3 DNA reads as TGTGCCAGCTCACCACAAACCCATGGGGCGAGAAGTGGCTACACCTTC. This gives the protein CASSPQTHGARSGYTF.

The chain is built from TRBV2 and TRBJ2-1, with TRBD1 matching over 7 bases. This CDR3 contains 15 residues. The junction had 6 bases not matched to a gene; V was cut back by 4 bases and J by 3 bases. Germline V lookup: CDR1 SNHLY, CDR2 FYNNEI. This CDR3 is CASSAGQVLYNEQFF. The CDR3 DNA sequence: TGTGCCAGCAGTGCAGGACAGGTTCTCTACAATGAGCAGTTCTTC.

CDR3 amino acids: CASSGGQNTEAFF. CDR3 DNA sequence: TGTGCCAGCAGCGGCGGACAGAACACTGAAGCTTTCTTT. The chain combines TRBV7-3 with TRBJ1-1; D possibly corresponds to TRBD1 (5 bases). The germline gives CDR1 SGHTA, CDR2 FQGTGA. This CDR3 has 13 residues. V gave up 5 bases and J gave up 1 base, with 8 bases separating them.

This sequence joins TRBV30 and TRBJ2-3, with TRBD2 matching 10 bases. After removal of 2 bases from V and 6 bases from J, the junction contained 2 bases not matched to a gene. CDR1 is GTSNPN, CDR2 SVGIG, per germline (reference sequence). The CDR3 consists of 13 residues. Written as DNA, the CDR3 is TGTGCCTGGAGTTGGACTAGCGGTGATACGCAGTATTTT. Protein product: CAWSWTSGDTQYF.

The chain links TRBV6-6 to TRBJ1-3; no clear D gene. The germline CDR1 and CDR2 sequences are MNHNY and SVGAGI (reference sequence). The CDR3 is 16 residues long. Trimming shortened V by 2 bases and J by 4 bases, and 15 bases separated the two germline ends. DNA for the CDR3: TGTGCCAGCAGTTACCCCGGGCTGGCGGGAGGAAACACCATATATTTT. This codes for CASSYPGLAGGNTIYF.

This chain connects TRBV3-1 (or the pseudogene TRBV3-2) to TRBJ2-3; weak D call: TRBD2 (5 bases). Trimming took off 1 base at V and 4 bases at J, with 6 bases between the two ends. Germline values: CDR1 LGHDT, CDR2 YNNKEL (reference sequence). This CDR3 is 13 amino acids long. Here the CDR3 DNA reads TGTGCCAGCAGCCAAGCTAGCTCAGATACGCAGTATTTT. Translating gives CASSQASSDTQYF.

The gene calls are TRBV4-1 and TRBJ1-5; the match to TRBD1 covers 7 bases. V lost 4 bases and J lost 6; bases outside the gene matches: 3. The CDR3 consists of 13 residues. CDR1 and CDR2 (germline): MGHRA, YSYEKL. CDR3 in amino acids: CASSPGGIQPQHF. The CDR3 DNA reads TGCGCCAGCAGCCCAGGGGGAATTCAGCCCCAGCATTTT.

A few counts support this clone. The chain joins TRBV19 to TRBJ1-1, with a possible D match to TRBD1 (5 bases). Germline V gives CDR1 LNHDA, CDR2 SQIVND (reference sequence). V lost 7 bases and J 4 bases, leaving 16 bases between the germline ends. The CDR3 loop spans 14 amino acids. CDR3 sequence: CASKTGPGSTEAFF. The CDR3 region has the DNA TGTGCCAGTAAAACGGGCCCAGGGTCCACTGAAGCTTTCTTT.